The present T cell receptor (beta chain) was sequenced within a study of Graves' ophthalmopathy and Graves' hyperthyroidism. Findings and caveats of the study: Between ophthalmopathy and stable hyperthyroidism, a 13-signature model drew a separation with approximately 87% sensitivity and around 80% specificity.

Using RNA transcripts, the TCR beta CDR3 regions were amplified. The library came from an HTBI-primed first-round RT-PCR and a second-round multiplex PCR. TCRdb redid the calling of the multiplex PCR reads with MiXCR, one entry per CDR3 protein. Of around 1.1 million distinct CDR3 sequences in the sample, about 40% were seen once. This clonotype has a count of ten or more. Its specificity is unknown. Additional autoimmune diseases, uncontrolled infections, pregnancy or lactation disqualified patients. The receptor comes from an adult man with Graves' hyperthyroidism. The sequenced sample consisted of peripheral blood or thyroid tissue (not recorded which).

CDR3 sequence (DNA): TGCGCCAGCAGTGAGCGACAGGGGTTGAACACTGAAGCTTTCTTT. This translates into CASSERQGLNTEAFF. The rearrangement links TRBV10-1 to TRBJ1-1; 8 nucleotides align to TRBD1. Germline assignment: CDR1 WNHNN and CDR2 SYGVQD (reference sequence). V trimming: 2 bases; J trimming: 0 bases; junction bases outside the gene matches: 2. The CDR3 covers 15 residues.